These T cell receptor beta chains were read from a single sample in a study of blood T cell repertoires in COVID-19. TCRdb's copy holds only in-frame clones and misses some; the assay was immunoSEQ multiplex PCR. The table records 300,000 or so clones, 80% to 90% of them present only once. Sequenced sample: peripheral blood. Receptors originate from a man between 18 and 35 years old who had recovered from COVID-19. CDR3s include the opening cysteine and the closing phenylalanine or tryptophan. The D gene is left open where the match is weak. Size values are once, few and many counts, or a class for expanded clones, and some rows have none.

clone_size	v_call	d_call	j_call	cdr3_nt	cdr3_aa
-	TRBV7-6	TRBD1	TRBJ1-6	TGTGCCAGCACCTCCGGACAGGGAAATTCACCCCTCCACTTT	CASTSGQGNSPLHF
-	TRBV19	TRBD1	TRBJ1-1	TGTGCCAGTAGTACCGGGACAGGGATTCACACTGAAGCTTTCTTT	CASSTGTGIHTEAFF
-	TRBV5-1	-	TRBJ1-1	TGCGCCAGCACCGTTAAAGGGGAGAACACTGAAGCTTTCTTT	CASTVKGENTEAFF
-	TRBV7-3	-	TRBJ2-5	TGTGCCAGCAGCCCCGAGAGGGAGGAGACCCAGTACTTC	CASSPEREETQYF
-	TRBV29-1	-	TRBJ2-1	TGCAGCCTTCTTCTAAGGAGTGCTCCCTACAATGAGCAGTTCTTC	CSLLLRSAPYNEQFF
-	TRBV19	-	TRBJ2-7	TGTGCCAGTAGTATAAGTGTTGTGGGAGAGACCTACGAGCAGTACTTC	CASSISVVGETYEQYF
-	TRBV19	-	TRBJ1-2	TGTGCCAGTAGTTCGACCAGGGACTATGGCTACACCTTC	CASSSTRDYGYTF
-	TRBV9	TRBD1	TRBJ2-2	TGTGCCAGCAAAAAGGGTACAGGGGAAAGCGGGGAGCTGTTTTTT	CASKKGTGESGELFF
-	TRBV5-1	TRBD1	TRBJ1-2	TGCGCCAGCAGCTCGATTCAGGGGGCGAATGGCTACACCTTC	CASSSIQGANGYTF
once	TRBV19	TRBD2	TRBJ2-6	TGTGCTAGCGGCGGGGGTTCTGGGGCCAACGTCCTGACTTTC	CASGGGSGANVLTF
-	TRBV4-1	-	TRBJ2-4	TGCGCCAGCAGCCAGCCCAATCCGGGAATAGCCAAAAACATTCAGTACTTC	CASSQPNPGIAKNIQYF
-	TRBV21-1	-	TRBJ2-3	TGTGCCAGCATACAAAGGGGTAACGGGGGGCCTTACCGCACAGATACGCAGTATTTT	CASIQRGNGGPYRTDTQYF
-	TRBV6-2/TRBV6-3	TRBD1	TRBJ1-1	TGTGCCAGCAGTTGGACAGGGAACACTGAAGCTTTCTTT	CASSWTGNTEAFF
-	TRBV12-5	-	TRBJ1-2	TGTGCTAGTGGTTTGCAGGCATCACTCCCGAACTATGGCTACACCTTC	CASGLQASLPNYGYTF
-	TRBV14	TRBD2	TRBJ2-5	TGTGCCAGCAGCCCAGGACTAGCGGGGACGGAGACCCAGTACTTC	CASSPGLAGTETQYF
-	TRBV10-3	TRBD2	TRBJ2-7	TGTGCCATCAGTGAACCGCAGGGACTAGCGGGACCCCGACGGTCCTACGAGCAGTACTTC	CAISEPQGLAGPRRSYEQYF
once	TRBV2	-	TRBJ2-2	TGTGCCAGCAAAACAAGCGGGCAGACCGCGAACACCGGGGAGCTGTTTTTT	CASKTSGQTANTGELFF
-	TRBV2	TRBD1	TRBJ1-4	TGTGCCAGCACCCCAGTCCCGGGACAGTCAAATGAAAAACTGTTTTTT	CASTPVPGQSNEKLFF
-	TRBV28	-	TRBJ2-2	TGTGCCAGCCTGGGGGCGGGGGCCGGGACCGGGGAGCTGTTTTTT	CASLGAGAGTGELFF
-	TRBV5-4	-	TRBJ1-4	TGTGCCAGCAGCCATCGAGGGGGAGATGAAAAACTGTTTTTT	CASSHRGGDEKLFF
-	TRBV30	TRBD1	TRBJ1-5	TGTGCCTGGAGTACGACAGGGACCAATCAGCCCCAGCATTTT	CAWSTTGTNQPQHF
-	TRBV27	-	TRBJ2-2	TGTGCCAGCAGCTCGTGGGCACGGACCGGGGAGCTGTTTTTT	CASSSWARTGELFF
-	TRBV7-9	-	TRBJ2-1	TGTGCCAGCAGCTTGCTAGGCTCCTACAATGAGCAGTTCTTC	CASSLLGSYNEQFF
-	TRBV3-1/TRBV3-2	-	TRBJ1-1	TGTGCCAGCAGCCGGACCGGGACAATGAACACTGAAGCTTTCTTT	CASSRTGTMNTEAFF
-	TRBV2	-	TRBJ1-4	TGTGCCAGCAGTGATCCCGGTGCAACTAATGAAAAACTGTTTTTT	CASSDPGATNEKLFF
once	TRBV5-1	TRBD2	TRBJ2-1	TGCGCCAGCAGCTTGGGGGGACTAGCGGGGTCCAATGAGCAGTTCTTC	CASSLGGLAGSNEQFF
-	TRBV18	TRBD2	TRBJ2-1	TGTGCCAGCTCACCACCCCTAGCGGGGGGCAATGAGCAGTTCTTC	CASSPPLAGGNEQFF
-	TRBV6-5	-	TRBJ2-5	TGTGCCAGCAGTTATAAAGGAAATCCCCAGGGGGAGACCCAGTACTTC	CASSYKGNPQGETQYF
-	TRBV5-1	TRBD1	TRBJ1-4	TGCGCCAGCAGCTTGGAAGGACAGGGGGCAGAAAAACTGTTTTTT	CASSLEGQGAEKLFF
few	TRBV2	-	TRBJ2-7	TGTGCCAGCAGTGAAGCCAGGGTATTATCCTACGAGCAGTACTTC	CASSEARVLSYEQYF
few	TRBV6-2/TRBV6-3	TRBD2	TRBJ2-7	TGTGCCAGCAGCCTCTGGACTAGCGGGGGTTACGAGCAGTACTTC	CASSLWTSGGYEQYF
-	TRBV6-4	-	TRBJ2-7	TGTGCCAGCAGTGAATCGCAGGGGTGGACCTACGAGCAGTACTTC	CASSESQGWTYEQYF
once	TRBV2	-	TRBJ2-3	TGTGCCAGCAGTGAAGACAGTGGAGATACGCAGTATTTT	CASSEDSGDTQYF
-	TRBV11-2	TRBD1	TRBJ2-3	TGTGCCAGCAGCCTTGGACAGGGGGCCGGAGATACGCAGTATTTT	CASSLGQGAGDTQYF
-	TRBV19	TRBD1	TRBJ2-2	TGTGCCAGTAGTTCCCGGGACAGGGATGTAGGGTACACCGGGGAGCTGTTTTTT	CASSSRDRDVGYTGELFF
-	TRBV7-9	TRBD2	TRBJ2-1	TGTGCCAGCAACCCTCGACTAGCGGGTCTCAATGAGCAGTTCTTC	CASNPRLAGLNEQFF
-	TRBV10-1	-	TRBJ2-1	TGCGCCAGCAGTGAGGCAACAGGAACCTACAATGAGCAGTTCTTC	CASSEATGTYNEQFF
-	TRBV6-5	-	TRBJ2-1	TGTGCCAGCAGCCAGGGACTGTACAATGAGCAGTTCTTC	CASSQGLYNEQFF
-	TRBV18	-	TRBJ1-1	TGTGCCAGCTCACCACAAGACAGGAACACTGAAGCTTTCTTT	CASSPQDRNTEAFF